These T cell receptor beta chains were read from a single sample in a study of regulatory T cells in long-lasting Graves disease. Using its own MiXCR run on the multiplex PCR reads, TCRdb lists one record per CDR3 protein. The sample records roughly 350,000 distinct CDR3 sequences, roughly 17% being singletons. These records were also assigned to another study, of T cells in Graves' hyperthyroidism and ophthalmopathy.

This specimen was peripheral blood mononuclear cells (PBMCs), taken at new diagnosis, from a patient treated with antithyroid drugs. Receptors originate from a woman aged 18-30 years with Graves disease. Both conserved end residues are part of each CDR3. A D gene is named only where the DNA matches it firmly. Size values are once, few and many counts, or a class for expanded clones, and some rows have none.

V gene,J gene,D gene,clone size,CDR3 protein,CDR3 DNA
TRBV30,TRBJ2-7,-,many,CAWSVRESYEQYF,TGTGCCTGGAGTGTACGGGAGTCCTACGAGCAGTACTTC
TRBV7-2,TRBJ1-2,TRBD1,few,CASSARTGDNVYTF,TGTGCCAGCAGCGCTAGGACAGGGGATAACGTCTACACCTTC
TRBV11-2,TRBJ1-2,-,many,CASRSSSGLPEYTF,TGTGCCAGCAGATCGTCGTCGGGGTTGCCGGAGTACACCTTC
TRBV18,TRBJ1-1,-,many,CASSPPVPVNTEAFF,TGTGCCAGCTCACCACCGGTCCCGGTGAACACTGAAGCTTTCTTT
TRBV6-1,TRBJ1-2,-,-,CASTGRVGDGYTF,TGTGCCAGCACCGGAAGGGTTGGGGATGGCTACACCTTC
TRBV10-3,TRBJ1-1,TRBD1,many,CAISEPGTGNTEAFF,TGTGCCATCAGTGAGCCAGGGACAGGGAACACTGAAGCTTTCTTT
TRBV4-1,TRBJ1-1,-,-,CASSQGRGAPGGAFF,TGCGCCAGCAGCCAAGGGCGGGGGGCGCCGGGTGGGGCTTTCTTT
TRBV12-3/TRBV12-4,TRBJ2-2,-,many,CASRAQEGGELFF,TGTGCCAGCAGGGCGCAGGAGGGCGGGGAGCTGTTTTTT
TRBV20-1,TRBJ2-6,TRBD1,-,CSATDRAGANVLTF,TGCAGTGCTACCGACAGGGCTGGGGCCAACGTCCTGACTTTC
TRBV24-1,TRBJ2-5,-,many,CATSDDRTAQETQYF,TGTGCCACCAGTGACGATCGGACAGCTCAAGAGACCCAGTACTTC
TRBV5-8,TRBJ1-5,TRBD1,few,CASSFRGGGNQPQHF,TGTGCCAGCAGCTTTCGAGGGGGCGGCAATCAGCCCCAGCATTTT
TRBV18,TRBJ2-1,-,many,CASSQGRSYNEQFF,TGTGCCAGCTCACAGGGACGGTCCTACAATGAGCAGTTCTTC
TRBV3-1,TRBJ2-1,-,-,CASSQDLRDAYNEQFF,TGTGCCAGCAGCCAAGATCTAAGGGACGCCTACAATGAGCAGTTCTTC
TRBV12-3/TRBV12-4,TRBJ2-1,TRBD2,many,CASSSLAGTGNEQFF,TGTGCCAGCAGTTCTTTAGCGGGGACGGGGAATGAGCAGTTCTTC
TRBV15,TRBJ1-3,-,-,CATSADSGNTIYF,TGTGCCACCAGTGCGGACAGTGGAAACACCATATATTTT
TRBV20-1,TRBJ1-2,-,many,CSAREGSLPYGYTF,TGCAGTGCTAGAGAAGGCAGTCTCCCCTATGGCTACACCTTC
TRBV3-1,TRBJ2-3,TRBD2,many,CASSRRQLAGGHTDTQYF,TGTGCCAGCAGCCGGAGACAACTAGCGGGGGGGCACACAGATACGCAGTATTTT
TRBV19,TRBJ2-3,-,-,CASSVQGTDTQYF,TGTGCCAGTAGTGTACAGGGTACAGATACGCAGTATTTT
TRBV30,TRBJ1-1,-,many,CAWSADLNTEAFF,TGTGCCTGGAGCGCGGACTTGAACACTGAAGCTTTCTTT
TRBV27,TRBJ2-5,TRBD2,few,CASSPQAAGDTTQYF,TGTGCCAGCAGTCCTCAGGCAGCGGGGGACACGACCCAGTACTTC
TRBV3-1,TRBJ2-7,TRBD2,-,CASSRITSGSSRDEQYF,TGTGCCAGCAGCCGCATTACTAGCGGGAGTTCCCGAGACGAGCAGTACTTC
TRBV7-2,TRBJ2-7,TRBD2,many,CASSPGGRAYEQYF,TGTGCCAGCAGCCCGGGGGGAAGAGCCTACGAGCAGTACTTC
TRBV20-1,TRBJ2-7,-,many,CSARKIGSRDYEQYF,TGCAGTGCCCGAAAGATTGGTAGCCGGGACTACGAGCAGTACTTC
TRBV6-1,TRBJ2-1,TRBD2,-,CASNGLAGVSNEQFF,TGTGCCAGCAATGGACTAGCGGGAGTATCGAATGAGCAGTTCTTC
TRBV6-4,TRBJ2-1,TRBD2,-,CATSRLAGGLLTKGAEQFF,TGTGCCACCAGCCGACTAGCGGGGGGACTACTCACGAAGGGGGCTGAGCAGTTCTTC
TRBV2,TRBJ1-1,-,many,CASSRDFNTEAFF,TGTGCCAGCAGCAGGGACTTCAACACTGAAGCTTTCTTT
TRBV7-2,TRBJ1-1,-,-,CASSLSPGFEAFF,TGTGCCAGCAGCTTAAGCCCAGGGTTCGAAGCTTTCTTT
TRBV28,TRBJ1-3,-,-,CASKGTSGNTIYF,TGTGCCAGCAAGGGGACCTCTGGAAACACCATATATTTT
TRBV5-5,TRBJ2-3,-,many,CASSLIGQASAADTQYF,TGTGCCAGCAGCTTGATCGGCCAGGCGTCGGCAGCAGATACGCAGTATTTT
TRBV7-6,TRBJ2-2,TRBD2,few,CASSFGLASGELFF,TGTGCCAGCAGCTTCGGACTAGCATCGGGGGAGCTGTTTTTT
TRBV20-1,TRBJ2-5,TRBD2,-,CSASRLAGGGETQYF,TGCAGTGCTAGCCGCCTAGCGGGAGGGGGCGAGACCCAGTACTTC
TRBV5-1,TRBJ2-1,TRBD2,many,CASSLVTSGSYNEQFF,TGCGCCAGCAGCTTGGTCACTAGCGGTTCCTACAATGAGCAGTTCTTC
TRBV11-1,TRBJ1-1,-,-,CVSSLASRIEAFF,TGTGTCAGCAGCTTAGCCAGCAGGATTGAAGCTTTCTTT
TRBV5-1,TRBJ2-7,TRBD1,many,CASSRPPGQGYEQYF,TGCGCCAGCAGTCGACCCCCGGGACAGGGGTACGAGCAGTACTTC
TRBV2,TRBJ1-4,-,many,CASILQVNEKLFF,TGTGCCAGCATCCTGCAGGTGAATGAAAAACTGTTTTTT
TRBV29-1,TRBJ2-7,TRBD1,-,CSVNLANRGRNEQYF,TGCAGCGTTAATCTCGCTAACAGGGGAAGGAACGAGCAGTACTTC
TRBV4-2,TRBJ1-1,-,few,CASSQEVSGPFGTEAFF,TGTGCCAGCAGCCAAGAGGTTTCGGGACCGTTTGGCACTGAAGCTTTCTTT
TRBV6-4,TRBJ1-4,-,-,CASSDSWDSRGFF,TGTGCCAGCAGTGACTCGTGGGACTCCCGTGGGTTTTTT
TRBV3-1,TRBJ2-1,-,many,CASSQSSALIGNEQFF,TGTGCCAGCAGCCAAAGTAGCGCCCTGATAGGGAATGAGCAGTTCTTC
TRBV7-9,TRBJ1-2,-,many,CASSPTGGDYGYTF,TGTGCCAGCAGCCCGACAGGCGGCGACTATGGCTACACCTTC
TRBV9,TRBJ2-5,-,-,CASSVDWTETQYF,TGTGCCAGCAGCGTAGACTGGACGGAGACCCAGTACTTC
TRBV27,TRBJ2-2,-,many,CASSLTPVTNTGELFF,TGTGCCAGCAGTTTAACGCCAGTGACTAACACCGGGGAGCTGTTTTTT
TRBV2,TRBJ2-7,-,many,CASMGTDPSHEQYF,TGTGCCAGCATGGGGACGGATCCCAGCCACGAGCAGTACTTC
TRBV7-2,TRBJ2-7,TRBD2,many,CASSPTSGSSYEQYF,TGTGCCAGCAGCCCCACTAGCGGGAGCTCCTACGAGCAGTACTTC
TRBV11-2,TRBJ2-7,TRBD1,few,CASSLNRGEHYEQYF,TGTGCCAGCAGCTTAAACAGGGGGGAACACTACGAGCAGTACTTC
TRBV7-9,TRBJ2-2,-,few,CASSLARRGTGELFF,TGTGCCAGCAGCTTAGCGCGCAGGGGCACCGGGGAGCTGTTTTTT
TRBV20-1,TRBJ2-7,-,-,CSAQRGSYEQYF,TGCAGTGCGCAGAGGGGGAGCTACGAGCAGTACTTC
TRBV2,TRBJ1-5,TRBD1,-,CASSTMTGSRQPQHF,TGTGCCAGCAGTACAATGACAGGGAGCCGTCAGCCCCAGCATTTT
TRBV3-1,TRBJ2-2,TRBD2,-,CASSRTSGSSVPGELFF,TGTGCCAGCAGCCGGACTAGCGGGAGTTCGGTCCCCGGGGAGCTGTTTTTT
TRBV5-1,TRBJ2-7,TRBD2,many,CASSLGGRTYEQYF,TGCGCCAGCAGCTTAGGCGGGAGGACCTACGAGCAGTACTTC
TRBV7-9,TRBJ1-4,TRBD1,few,CASSSNGQGDEKLFF,TGTGCCAGCAGCTCAAACGGACAGGGGGATGAAAAACTGTTTTTT
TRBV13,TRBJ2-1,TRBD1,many,CASSFYRRDRGRSAYNEQFF,TGTGCCAGCAGCTTTTACCGCCGGGACAGGGGGCGGTCGGCCTACAATGAGCAGTTCTTC
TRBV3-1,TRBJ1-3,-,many,CASSRPGNTIYF,TGTGCCAGCAGCCGCCCCGGAAACACCATATATTTT
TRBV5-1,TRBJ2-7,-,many,CASRGGSVYEQYF,TGTGCCAGCAGAGGAGGGTCGGTTTACGAGCAGTACTTC
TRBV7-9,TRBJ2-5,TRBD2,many,CASSGGLAGGLSETQYF,TGTGCCAGCAGCGGCGGACTAGCGGGGGGGCTATCAGAGACCCAGTACTTC
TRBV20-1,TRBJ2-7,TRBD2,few,CSATSRLARYEQYF,TGCAGTGCCACATCTAGACTAGCGAGGTACGAGCAGTACTTC
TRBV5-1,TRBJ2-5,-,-,CASSLAGNQETQYF,TGCGCCAGCAGCTTGGCCGGGAACCAAGAGACCCAGTACTTC
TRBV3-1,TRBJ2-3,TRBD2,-,CASSSTAGGGPSTGTQYF,TGTGCCAGCAGTAGCACGGCTGGCGGGGGGCCTAGCACAGGTACGCAGTATTTT
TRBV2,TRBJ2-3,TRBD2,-,CASTEGGTSGGGEDTQYF,TGTGCCAGCACCGAAGGGGGAACTAGCGGGGGGGGTGAAGATACGCAGTATTTT